This TCR beta chain came from a study of HIV-infected children after antiretroviral therapy interruption. For the study at large: Continuous-treatment samples came from weeks 0, 48 and 150.

Study-level points and caveats: Naive CD4+ sequences overlapped less between time points once interruption began. The Gini coefficient of naive CD4+ repertoires rose, returning to baseline by 3 years.

J was trimmed by 5 bases and V by 3 bases; bases with no gene match: 5. Germline values: CDR1 KGHSH, CDR2 LQKENI. CDR3 length: 17 residues. Ten or more counts support this clonotype. No antigen is known for it. RNA-based 3' RACE libraries used unique molecular identifiers. One entry per CDR3 protein results from TCRdb running MiXCR on the 3' RACE reads. The table lists 30,000 to 50,000 distinct CDR3 sequences, under 8% of them singletons. This sample's treatment: PENTA 11 planned treatment interruption arm or continuous ART arm. From thawed PBMCs, naive CD4+ CD45RA+ CD45RO- T cells were sorted. The clonotype comes from a pool of human donors with HIV. The source was CD45RA+ CD4+ T cells from PBMCs, pooled from several time points, collected from a donor given antiretroviral therapy, either interrupted or continuous. Noted subset: naive CD4+ CD45RA+ CD45RO- T cells. The chain combines TRBV18 with TRBJ2-1; 15 bases match TRBD2. The CDR3 DNA reads TGTGCCAGCTCACCCGGACTAGCGGGAGGGCCTAACAATGAGCAGTTCTTC. It codes for CASSPGLAGGPNNEQFF.